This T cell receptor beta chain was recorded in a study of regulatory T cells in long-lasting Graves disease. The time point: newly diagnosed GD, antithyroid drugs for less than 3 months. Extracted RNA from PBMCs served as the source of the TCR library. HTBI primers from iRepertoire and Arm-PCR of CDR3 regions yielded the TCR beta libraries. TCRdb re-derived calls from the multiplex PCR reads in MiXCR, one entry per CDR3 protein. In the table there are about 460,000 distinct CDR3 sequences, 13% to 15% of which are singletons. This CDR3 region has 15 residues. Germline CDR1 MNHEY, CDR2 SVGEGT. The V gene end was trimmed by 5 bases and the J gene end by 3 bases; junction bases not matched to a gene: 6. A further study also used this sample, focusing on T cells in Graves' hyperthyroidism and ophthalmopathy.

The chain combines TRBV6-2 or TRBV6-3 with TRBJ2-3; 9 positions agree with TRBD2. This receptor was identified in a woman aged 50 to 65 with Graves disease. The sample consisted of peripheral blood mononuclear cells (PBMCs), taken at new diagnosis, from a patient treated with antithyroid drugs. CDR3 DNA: TGTGCCAGCAGTAGCGGGAGGACACATACAGATACGCAGTATTTT. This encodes CASSSGRTHTDTQYF.